This T cell receptor (beta chain) came from a study of blood T cells in healthy people across ages. Study-wide results and caveats: Conclusively comparing naive with antigen-experienced cells was impossible with unsorted PBMCs. Diversity was higher, and naive CD4+ cells more numerous, in long-lived donors than in aged donors.

Turning to this clonotype: The antigen is undetermined.

The CDR3 length is 19 residues. Germline V gene data show CDR1 as MGHRA and CDR2 as YSYEKL. The V end was cut by 0 bases, the J end by 0 bases, with 18 bases between. Alongside a J-beta primer mix, a sample-barcoded 5' primer served in a second PCR lasting roughly 7 to 11 cycles. A template-switch adaptor that had 12 random nucleotides put a tag on each cDNA molecule. TCRdb processed the 5' RACE reads anew with MiXCR; each CDR3 protein has one entry. This sample carries about 1.8 million distinct CDR3 sequences, around 48% of them seen once, and the ten largest clones take over 2%. This TCR derives from a woman between 40 and 50 years old in good health. The material sequenced was blood. The J gene is TRBJ1-3, the V gene TRBV4-1; no definite D call. The CDR3 DNA reads as TGCGCCAGCAGCCAAGATTTTGGGTGGACCCTTAGCTCTGGAAACACCATATATTTT. Protein product: CASSQDFGWTLSSGNTIYF.